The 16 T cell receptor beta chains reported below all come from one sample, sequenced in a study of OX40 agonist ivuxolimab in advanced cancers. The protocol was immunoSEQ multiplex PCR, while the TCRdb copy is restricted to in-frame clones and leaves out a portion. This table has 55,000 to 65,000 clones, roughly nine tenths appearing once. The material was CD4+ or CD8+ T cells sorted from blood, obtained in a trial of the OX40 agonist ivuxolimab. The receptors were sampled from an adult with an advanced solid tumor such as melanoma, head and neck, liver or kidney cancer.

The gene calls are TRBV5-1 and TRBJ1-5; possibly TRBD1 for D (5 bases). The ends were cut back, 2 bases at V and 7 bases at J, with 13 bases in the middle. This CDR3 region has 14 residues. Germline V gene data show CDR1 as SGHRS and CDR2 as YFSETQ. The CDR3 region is CASSFGGDGQPQHF. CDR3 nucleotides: TGCGCCAGCAGCTTCGGAGGGGACGGGCAGCCCCAGCATTTT.

The CDR3 loop is CASSLVSKPPGTQYF. CDR3 in DNA: TGTGCCAGCAGCTTAGTCTCCAAGCCGCCCGGGACCCAGTACTTC. This chain links TRBV7-6 with TRBJ2-5, with D hard to call. The V and J ends lost 1 base and 7 bases respectively, with 16 bases between them. There are 15 residues in the CDR3. Germline loops: CDR1 SGHVS, CDR2 FNYEAQ. Drawing the rest from reference TRBV7-6 and TRBJ2-5, the complete variable domain is GAGVSQSPRYKVTKRGQDVALRCDPISGHVSLYWYRQALGQGPEFLTYFNYEAQQDKSGLPNDRFSAERPEGSISTLTIQRTEQRDSAMYRCASSLVSKPPGTQYFGPGTRLLVL.

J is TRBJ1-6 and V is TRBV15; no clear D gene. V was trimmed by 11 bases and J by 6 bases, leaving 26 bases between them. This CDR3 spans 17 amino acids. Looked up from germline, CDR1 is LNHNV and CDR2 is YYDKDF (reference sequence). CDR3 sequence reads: CAVQDRTGRLSNSPLHF. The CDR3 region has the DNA TGTGCCGTTCAAGACCGTACGGGGAGACTCTCTAATTCACCCCTCCACTTT.

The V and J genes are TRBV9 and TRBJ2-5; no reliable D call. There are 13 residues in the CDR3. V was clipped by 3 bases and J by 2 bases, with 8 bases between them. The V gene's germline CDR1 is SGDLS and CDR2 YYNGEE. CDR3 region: CASSGREQETQYF. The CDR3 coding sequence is TGTGCCAGCAGCGGAAGGGAACAAGAGACCCAGTACTTC. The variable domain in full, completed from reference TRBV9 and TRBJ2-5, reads DSGVTQTPKHLITATGQRVTLRCSPRSGDLSVYWYQQSLDQGLQFLIQYYNGEERAKGNILERFSAQQFPDLHSELNLSSLELGDSALYFCASSGREQETQYFGPGTRLLVL.

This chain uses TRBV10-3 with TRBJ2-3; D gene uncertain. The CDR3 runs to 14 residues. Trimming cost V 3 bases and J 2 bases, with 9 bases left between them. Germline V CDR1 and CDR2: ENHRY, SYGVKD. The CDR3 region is CAISDFLPTDTQYF. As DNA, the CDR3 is TGTGCCATCAGTGACTTTTTACCCACAGATACGCAGTATTTT.

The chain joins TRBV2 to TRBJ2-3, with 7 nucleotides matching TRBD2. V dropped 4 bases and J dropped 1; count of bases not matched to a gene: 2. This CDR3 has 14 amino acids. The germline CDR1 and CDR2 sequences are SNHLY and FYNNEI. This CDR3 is CASSASGRTDTQYF. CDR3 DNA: TGTGCCAGCAGTGCTAGCGGACGCACAGATACGCAGTATTTT.

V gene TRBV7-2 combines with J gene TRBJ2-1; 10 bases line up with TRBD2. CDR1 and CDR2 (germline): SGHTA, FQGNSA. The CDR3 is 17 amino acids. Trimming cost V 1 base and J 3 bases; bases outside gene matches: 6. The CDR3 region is CASSLVHRTSGYNEQFF. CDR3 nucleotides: TGTGCCAGCAGCTTAGTCCATCGGACTAGCGGCTACAATGAGCAGTTCTTC. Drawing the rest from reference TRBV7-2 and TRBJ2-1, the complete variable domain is GAGVSQSPSNKVTEKGKDVELRCDPISGHTALYWYRQSLGQGLEFLIYFQGNSAPDKSGLPSDRFSAERTGGSVSTLTIQRTQQEDSAVYLCASSLVHRTSGYNEQFFGPGTRLTVL.

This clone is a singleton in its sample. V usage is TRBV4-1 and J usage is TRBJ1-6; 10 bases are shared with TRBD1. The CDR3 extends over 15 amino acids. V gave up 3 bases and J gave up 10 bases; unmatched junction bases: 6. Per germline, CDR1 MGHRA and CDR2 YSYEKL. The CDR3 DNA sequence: TGCGCCAGCAGCCAGGGGACAGGGGACAGGTCACCCCTCCACTTT. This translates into CASSQGTGDRSPLHF.

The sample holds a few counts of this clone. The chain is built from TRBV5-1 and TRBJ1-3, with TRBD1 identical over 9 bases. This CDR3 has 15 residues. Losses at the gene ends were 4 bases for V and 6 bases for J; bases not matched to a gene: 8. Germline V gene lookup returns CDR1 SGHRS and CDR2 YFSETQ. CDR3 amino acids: CASSNQGTGLNTIYF. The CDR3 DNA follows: TGCGCCAGCAGCAACCAAGGGACAGGGTTAAACACCATATATTTT.

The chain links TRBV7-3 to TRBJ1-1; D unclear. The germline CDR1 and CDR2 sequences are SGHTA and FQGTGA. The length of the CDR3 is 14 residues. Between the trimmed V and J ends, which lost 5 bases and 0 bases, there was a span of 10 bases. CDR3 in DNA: TGTGCCAGCAGCCCTGAGGGAATGAACACTGAAGCTTTCTTT. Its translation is CASSPEGMNTEAFF.

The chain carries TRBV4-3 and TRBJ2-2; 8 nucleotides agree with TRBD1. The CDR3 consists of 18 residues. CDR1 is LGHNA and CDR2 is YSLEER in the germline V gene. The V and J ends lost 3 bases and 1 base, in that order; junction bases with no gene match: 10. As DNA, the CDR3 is TGCGCCAGCAGCCAGGAACTATGGACAGGGTTGAACACCGGGGAGCTGTTTTTT. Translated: CASSQELWTGLNTGELFF.

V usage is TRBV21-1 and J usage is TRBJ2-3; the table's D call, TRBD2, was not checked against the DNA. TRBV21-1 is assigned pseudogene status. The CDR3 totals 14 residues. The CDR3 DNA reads TGTGCCAGCAGCGGCCGGGGGGACACAGATACGCAGTATTTT. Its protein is CASSGRGDTDTQYF.

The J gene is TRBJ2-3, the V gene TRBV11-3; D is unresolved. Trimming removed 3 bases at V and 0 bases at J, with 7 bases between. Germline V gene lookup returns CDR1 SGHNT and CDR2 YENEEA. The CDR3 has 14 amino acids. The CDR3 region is CASSLAASTDTQYF. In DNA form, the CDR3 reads TGTGCCAGCAGCTTGGCAGCCAGCACAGATACGCAGTATTTT. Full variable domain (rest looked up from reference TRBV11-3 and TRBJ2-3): EAGVVQSPRYKIIEKKQPVAFWCNPISGHNTLYWYLQNLGQGPELLIRYENEEAVDDSQLPKDRFSAERLKGVDSTLKIQPAELGDSAVYLCASSLAASTDTQYFGPGTRLTVL.

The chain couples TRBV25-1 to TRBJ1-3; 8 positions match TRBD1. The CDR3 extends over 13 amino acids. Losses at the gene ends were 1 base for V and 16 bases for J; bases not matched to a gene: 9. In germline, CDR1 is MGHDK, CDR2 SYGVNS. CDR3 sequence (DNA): TGTGCCAGCAGTGAATCACGATTGGACAGGGCCTATTTT. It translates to CASSESRLDRAYF.

The CDR3 region has the DNA TGTGCCCACGCAGAAGCGGGGGCCTGGGAGCAGTACTTC. It codes for CAHAEAGAWEQYF. The V call is TRBV7-9, the J call TRBJ2-7; 8 nucleotides align to TRBD2. The ends lost 11 bases at V and 7 bases at J; junction bases unmatched: 13. Germline V gives CDR1 SEHNR, CDR2 FQNEAQ (reference sequence). The CDR3 totals 13 residues. Full variable domain (remainder filled in from reference TRBV7-9 and TRBJ2-7): DTGVSQNPRHKITKRGQNVTFRCDPISEHNRLYWYRQTLGQGPEFLTYFQNEAQLEKSRLLSDRFSAERPKGSFSTLEIQRTEQGDSAMYLCAHAEAGAWEQYFGPGTRLTVT.

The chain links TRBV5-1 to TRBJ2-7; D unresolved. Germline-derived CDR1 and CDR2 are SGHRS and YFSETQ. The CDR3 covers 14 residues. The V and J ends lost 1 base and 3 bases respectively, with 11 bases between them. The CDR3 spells CASSLNPEIYEQYF. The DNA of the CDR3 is TGCGCCAGCAGCTTGAACCCGGAAATCTACGAGCAGTACTTC.